This TCR beta chain originates from a study of cytomegalovirus exposure and HLA in healthy donors. Findings and caveats of the study: Across all donors, roughly uniform sequencing depth was an assumption of the presence/absence analyses. A later analysis found TCR association rates differed by HLA locus, highest for DRB1 and lowest for HLA-C.

It was with 60 Vbeta and 13 Jbeta primers that the PCR ran. Some clones are missing from TCRdb's copy, which holds only in-frame ones; the method was immunoSEQ multiplex PCR. The table records some 66,000 clones, about 82% of them present only once. Turning to this clone: Its antigen is not identified.

This CDR3 comprises 15 residues. After removal of 2 bases from V and 5 bases from J, the junction contained 7 bases not matched to a gene. Germline V gene data show CDR1 as SGDLS and CDR2 as YYNGEE. This TCR came from a woman in her twenties or thirties in good health and CMV-seronegative. J is TRBJ2-7 and V is TRBV9, with 10 bases matching TRBD1. Input material: PBMCs. The CDR3 loop reads CASSVSGTGADEQYF. CDR3 coding DNA: TGTGCCAGCAGCGTCTCCGGGACAGGGGCCGACGAGCAGTACTTC.